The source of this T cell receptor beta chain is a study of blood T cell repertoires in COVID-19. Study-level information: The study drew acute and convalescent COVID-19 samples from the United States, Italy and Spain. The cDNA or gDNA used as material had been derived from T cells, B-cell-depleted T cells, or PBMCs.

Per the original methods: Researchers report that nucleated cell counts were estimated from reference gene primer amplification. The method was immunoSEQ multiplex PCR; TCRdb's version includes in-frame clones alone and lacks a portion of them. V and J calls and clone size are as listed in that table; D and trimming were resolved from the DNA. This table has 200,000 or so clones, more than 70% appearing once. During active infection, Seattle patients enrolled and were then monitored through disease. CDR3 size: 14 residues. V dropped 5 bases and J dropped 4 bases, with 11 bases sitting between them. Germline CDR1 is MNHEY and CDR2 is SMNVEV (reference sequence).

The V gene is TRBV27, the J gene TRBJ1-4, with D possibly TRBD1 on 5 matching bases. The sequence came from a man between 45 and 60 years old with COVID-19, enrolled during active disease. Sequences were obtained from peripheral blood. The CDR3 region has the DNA TGTGCCAGCAGTGGGGGGGTCATTAATGAAAAACTGTTTTTT. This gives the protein CASSGGVINEKLFF.